This passage covers 9 T cell receptor beta chains from one sample sequenced in a study of CD8+CD57+ T cells in acquired aplastic anemia. Both TCR beta VDJ combination and CDR3 sequence profiling were carried out. Genomic DNA was the template for this profiling. TCRdb itself ran the reads through MiXCR, one entry per CDR3 protein. The repertoire has over 150,000 distinct CDR3 sequences, roughly 45% of them found once; the top ten carry over 0.95%. Sequenced: sorted CD4+, CD8+, or CD8+CD57+ T cells (not recorded which) from PBMCs. The receptors stem from a human donor in good health.

The chain couples TRBV7-6 to TRBJ1-6; 10 bases align to TRBD1. The germline V gene encodes CDR1 SGHVS and CDR2 FNYEAQ. The ends lost 1 base at V and 10 bases at J; junction bases unmatched: 7. The CDR3 is made up of 16 amino acids. In DNA form, the CDR3 reads TGTGCCAGCAGCTTAGGTTGGACAGGGGGAGGATCACCCCTCCACTTT. Protein: CASSLGWTGGGSPLHF.

This clonotype was counted ten times or more. The chain has TRBV6-5 and TRBJ1-6; unclear D gene. Trimming pared 2 bases from V and 10 bases from J, leaving 12 bases between. From germline, CDR1 is MNHEY and CDR2 SVGAGI. The CDR3 spans 14 residues. The CDR3 nucleotides read TGTGCCAGCAGTTACGTGGGGAGACAATCACCCCTCCACTTT. Amino acids: CASSYVGRQSPLHF.

Many counts were recorded for this clonotype. The chain has TRBV27 and TRBJ1-5; a possible D gene is TRBD1 (6 bases). The length of the CDR3 is 14 residues. Looked up from germline, CDR1 is MNHEY and CDR2 is SMNVEV (reference sequence). Deletions cut 5 bases from V and 6 bases from J, with 14 bases between. CDR3 in amino acids: CASSPNRALQPQHF. DNA for the CDR3: TGTGCCAGCAGTCCGAACAGGGCGCTTCAGCCCCAGCATTTT.

The CDR3 coding sequence is TGTGCCAGCAGCTCCAGGGGATTCGGCTACACCTTC. Protein product: CASSSRGFGYTF. The V gene is TRBV5-6, the J gene TRBJ1-2; D is possibly TRBD1 (6 bases). V was trimmed by 3 bases and J by 8 bases, leaving 11 bases between them. CDR1 is SGHDT and CDR2 is YYEEEE in the germline V gene. The CDR3 has 12 amino acids.

The chain uses TRBV7-9 and TRBJ1-6; D might be TRBD1 (5 bases). Germline assignment: CDR1 SEHNR and CDR2 FQNEAQ (reference sequence). The CDR3 is 15 amino acids. V shed 1 base and J shed 10 bases, with 14 bases lying between them. The CDR3 here is CASSLVGQGRSPLHF. The CDR3 DNA sequence: TGTGCCAGCAGCTTAGTTGGGCAGGGAAGGTCACCCCTCCACTTT.

At least ten counts were recorded for this clonotype. The rearrangement uses TRBV7-2 and TRBJ2-1; 7 bases match TRBD1. Trimming removed 5 bases from V and 5 bases from J; junction bases left unmatched: 9. Germline V gene sequence: CDR1 SGHTA, CDR2 FQGNSA. This CDR3 has 15 residues. The CDR3: CASSRDRAGHNEQFF. The CDR3 region has the DNA TGTGCCAGCAGCCGCGACAGGGCAGGGCACAATGAGCAGTTCTTC. Full variable domain (outside the CDR3, taken from reference TRBV7-2 and TRBJ2-1): GAGVSQSPSNKVTEKGKDVELRCDPISGHTALYWYRQSLGQGLEFLIYFQGNSAPDKSGLPSDRFSAERTGGSVSTLTIQRTQQEDSAVYLCASSRDRAGHNEQFFGPGTRLTVL.

The V and J genes are TRBV6-5 and TRBJ2-7; TRBD1 matches at 7 bases. Germline values: CDR1 MNHEY, CDR2 SVGAGI. The CDR3 contains 15 residues. The junction had 10 bases not matched to a gene; V was cut back by 2 bases and J by 6 bases. This chain's CDR3 is CASSYDVRGLSEQYF. The CDR3 coding sequence is TGTGCCAGCAGTTACGATGTCAGGGGGTTAAGCGAGCAGTACTTC.

This clonotype has at least ten counts. The V and J genes are TRBV7-9 and TRBJ2-7; D is tentatively TRBD1 or TRBD2 (5 bases each). The V gene lost 0 bases and the J gene lost 0 bases, with 12 bases spanning the gap. The CDR3 runs 16 residues. Germline V gene data show CDR1 as SEHNR and CDR2 as FQNEAQ (reference sequence). This CDR3 is CASSLAGRESSYEQYF. CDR3 bases: TGTGCCAGCAGCTTAGCTGGCAGGGAGAGCTCCTACGAGCAGTACTTC.

This clonotype has a count of ten or more. The V gene is TRBV12-3 or TRBV12-4, the J gene TRBJ2-1, with 13 bases identical to TRBD2. Trimming cost V 5 bases and J 5 bases; bases outside gene matches: 6. The CDR3 runs to 16 residues. CDR3 residues: CASSRGLAGVNNEQFF. CDR3 bases: TGTGCCAGCAGTAGAGGACTAGCGGGAGTTAACAATGAGCAGTTCTTC.